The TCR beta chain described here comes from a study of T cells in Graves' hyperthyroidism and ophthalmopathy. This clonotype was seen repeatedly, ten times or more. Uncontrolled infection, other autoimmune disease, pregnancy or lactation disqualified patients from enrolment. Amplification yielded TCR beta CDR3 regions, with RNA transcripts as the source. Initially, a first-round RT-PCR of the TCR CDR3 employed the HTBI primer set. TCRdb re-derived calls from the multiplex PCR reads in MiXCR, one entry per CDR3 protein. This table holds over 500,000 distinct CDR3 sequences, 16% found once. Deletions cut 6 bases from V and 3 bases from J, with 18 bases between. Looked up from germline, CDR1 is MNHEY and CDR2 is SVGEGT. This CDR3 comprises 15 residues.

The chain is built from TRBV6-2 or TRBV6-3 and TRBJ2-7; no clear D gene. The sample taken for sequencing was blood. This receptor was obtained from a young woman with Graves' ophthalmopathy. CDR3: CASRSSSEANYEQYF. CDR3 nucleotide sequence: TGTGCCAGCAGGTCCTCCAGTGAGGCTAACTACGAGCAGTACTTC.